The T cell receptor (beta chain) described here comes from a study of blood T cell repertoires in COVID-19. Study as a whole: Acute-phase and convalescent COVID-19 samples originated in the United States, Italy and Spain. T cells, B-cell-depleted T cells, or PBMCs supplied cDNA or gDNA.

Original analysis: Estimated nucleated cell counts came from reference gene primer amplification. The method was immunoSEQ multiplex PCR; TCRdb's version includes in-frame clones alone and lacks a portion of them. The V and J calls and clone size are taken from that table; D and trimming were inferred from the DNA. The table shows hundreds of thousands of clones, with roughly 86% occurring only once. The CDR3 is made up of 14 amino acids. V dropped 3 bases and J dropped 6; count of bases not matched to a gene: 10. Germline V gene lookup returns CDR1 SQVTM and CDR2 ANQGSEA. V and J are TRBV29-1 and TRBJ1-2, with TRBD1 matching over 7 bases. The source of this sequence is a man in his 70s with acute or convalescent COVID-19. The sequenced material came from peripheral blood. This CDR3 reads CSVDPLDREDGYTF. CDR3 bases: TGCAGCGTTGATCCCCTAGACAGGGAGGATGGCTACACCTTC.